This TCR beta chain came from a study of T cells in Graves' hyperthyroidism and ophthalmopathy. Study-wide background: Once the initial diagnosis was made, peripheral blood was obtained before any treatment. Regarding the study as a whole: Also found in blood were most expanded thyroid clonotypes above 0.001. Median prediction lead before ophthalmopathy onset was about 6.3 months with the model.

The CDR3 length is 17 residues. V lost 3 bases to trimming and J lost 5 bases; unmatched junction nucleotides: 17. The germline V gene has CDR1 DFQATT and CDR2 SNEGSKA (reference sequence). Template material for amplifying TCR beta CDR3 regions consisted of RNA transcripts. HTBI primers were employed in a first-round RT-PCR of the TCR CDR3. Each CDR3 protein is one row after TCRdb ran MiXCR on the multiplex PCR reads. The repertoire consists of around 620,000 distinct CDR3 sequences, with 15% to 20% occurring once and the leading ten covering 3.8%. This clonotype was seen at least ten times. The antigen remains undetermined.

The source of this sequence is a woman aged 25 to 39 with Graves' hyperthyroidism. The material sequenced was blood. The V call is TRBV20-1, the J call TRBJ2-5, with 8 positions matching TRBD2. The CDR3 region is CSASSVAGREFGETQYF. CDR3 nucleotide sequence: TGCAGTGCTAGTTCGGTAGCGGGACGCGAATTTGGTGAGACCCAGTACTTC.